These T cell receptor beta chains were read from a single sample in a study of shared clonotypes between healthy human individuals. Assay: immunoSEQ multiplex PCR; the TCRdb copy retains only in-frame clones and omits some. The profile covers approximately 530,000 clones, with more than 95% appearing a single time and about 0.068% taken by the ten largest. Input material: naive CD4+ T cells sorted from blood. These receptors came from a woman aged 25 to 39 in good health. Each CDR3 is given with its conserved first and last residue. The D gene is left open where the match is weak. Not every row has a clone size; where given, it reads once, few, many or a size class.

clone_size j_call d_call v_call cdr3_length cdr3_aa cdr3_nt
. TRBJ2-7 . TRBV2 13 CASSDARSGKQYF TGTGCCAGCAGCGACGCGCGATCTGGAAAGCAGTACTTC
. TRBJ2-7 TRBD1 TRBV6-1 13 CGCRDSISYEQYF TGTGGGTGCCGGGACAGTATCTCCTACGAGCAGTACTTC
. TRBJ1-5 . TRBV28 15 CASSSPAPSNQPQHF TGTGCCAGCAGTTCCCCGGCACCTAGCAATCAGCCCCAGCATTTT
few TRBJ1-2 . TRBV28 12 CASATGLYGYTF TGTGCCAGCGCGACAGGCCTCTATGGCTACACCTTC
. TRBJ2-1 . TRBV29-1 13 CSVVKSSYNEQFF TGCAGCGTTGTCAAAAGCTCCTACAATGAGCAGTTCTTC
. TRBJ2-1 . TRBV19 12 CASSTRLEGQFF TGTGCCAGTAGCACCAGACTAGAAGGGCAGTTCTTC
. TRBJ1-2 . TRBV2 13 CASSEGPPGGYTF TGTGCCAGCAGTGAGGGGCCCCCGGGTGGCTACACCTTC
. TRBJ2-2 . TRBV5-1 16 CASSAGRTDNTGELFF TGCGCCAGCAGCGCGGGAAGGACGGATAACACCGGGGAGCTGTTTTTT
. TRBJ2-1 TRBD1 TRBV5-1 16 CASSFSTGTDYNEQFF TGCGCCAGCAGCTTTAGCACCGGGACAGACTACAATGAGCAGTTCTTC
. TRBJ2-1 . TRBV6-5 15 CASSSTARGVGEQFF TGTGCCAGCAGTTCCACCGCCAGGGGAGTAGGGGAGCAGTTCTTC
. TRBJ1-3 TRBD1 TRBV5-1 14 CASRRQGSGNTIYF TGCGCCAGCAGAAGACAGGGTTCTGGAAACACCATATATTTT
. TRBJ2-6 . TRBV30 15 CAWNKAPAGANVLTF TGTGCCTGGAATAAAGCGCCAGCGGGGGCCAACGTCCTGACTTTC
. TRBJ2-5 TRBD2 TRBV11-2 16 CASSTWTSKRGETQYF TGTGCCAGCAGCACCTGGACTAGCAAAAGGGGAGAGACCCAGTACTTC